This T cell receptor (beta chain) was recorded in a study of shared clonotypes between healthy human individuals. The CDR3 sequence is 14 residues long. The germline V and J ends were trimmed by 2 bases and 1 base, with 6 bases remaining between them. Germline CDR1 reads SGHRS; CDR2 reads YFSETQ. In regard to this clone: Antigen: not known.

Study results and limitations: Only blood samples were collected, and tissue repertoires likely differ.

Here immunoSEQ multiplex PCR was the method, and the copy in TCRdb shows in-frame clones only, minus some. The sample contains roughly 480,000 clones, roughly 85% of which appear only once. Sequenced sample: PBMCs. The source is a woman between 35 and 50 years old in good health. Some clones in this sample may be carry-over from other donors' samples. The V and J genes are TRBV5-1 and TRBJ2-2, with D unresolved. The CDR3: CASSFLGNTGELFF. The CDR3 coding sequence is TGCGCCAGCAGCTTCCTCGGGAACACCGGGGAGCTGTTTTTT.